This T cell receptor beta chain was captured in a study of shared clonotypes between healthy human individuals. Terminally differentiated effector memory CD45RA+ cells were excluded by CCR7 positive selection of CD45RO-negative cells. Donors included only healthy HIV-negative adults lacking recent acute infections or vaccinations. The J segment lost 5 bases and the V segment lost 7 bases, leaving 4 bases of the junction unmatched. CDR1 is MNHEY and CDR2 is SVGAGI in the germline V gene. The CDR3 is 14 amino acids. Comment on this clone: Antigen unknown.

The study, taken as a whole, reports: Larger richness was generally estimated for naive than memory subsets.

The authors ran the assay at deep level. Profiling relied on immunoSEQ multiplex PCR, and the TCRdb table lists in-frame clones only, not all of them. The top ten clones hold approximately 0.11% of a sample with hundreds of thousands of clones, roughly 95% of them seen once. Sequences were obtained from naive CD8+ T cells sorted from blood. The sequence was collected from a woman in her 30s in good health. The chain carries TRBV6-5 and TRBJ1-6; 8 bases line up with TRBD1. The CDR3 DNA sequence: TGTGCCAGCACTCCGGACAGGGATAATTCACCCCTCCACTTT. This sequence encodes CASTPDRDNSPLHF.